These 28 T cell receptor beta chains were all obtained from the same sample, sequenced in a study of T cells in Graves' hyperthyroidism and ophthalmopathy. Regions amplified from RNA transcripts were the TCR beta CDR3 regions. With the HTBI primer set, the TCR CDR3 went through a first round of RT-PCR. TCRdb reprocessed the multiplex PCR reads via MiXCR and lists one record per CDR3 protein. The table shows around 350,000 distinct CDR3 sequences, with approximately 25% occurring only once. Sequencing input: blood. The receptors here all came from a man aged 50 or older with Graves' hyperthyroidism.

This clonotype has at least ten counts. The V and J genes are TRBV3-1 and TRBJ2-5; 8 bases line up with TRBD2. Germline V CDR1 and CDR2: LGHDT, YNNKEL (reference sequence). V was pared by 3 bases and J by 5 bases, with 5 bases of the junction left unmatched. The CDR3 loop spans 14 amino acids. CDR3 nucleotides: TGTGCCAGCAGCCACCGCGGGAGGCAGGAGACCCAGTACTTC. Its protein product is CASSHRGRQETQYF.

The chain has TRBV11-3 and TRBJ2-1; possibly TRBD2 for D (6 bases). The germline V gene encodes CDR1 SGHNT and CDR2 YENEEA. Trimming took 5 bases from V and 4 from J, leaving 15 bases between them. This CDR3 is built from 15 residues. The CDR3 DNA reads as TGTGCCAGCAGCCCCCGGGGACTGTCTTACAATGAGCAGTTCTTC. Residues: CASSPRGLSYNEQFF.

In this sample, this clonotype turned up many times. The V gene is TRBV2, the J gene TRBJ2-1; 9 positions match TRBD2. Germline loops: CDR1 SNHLY, CDR2 FYNNEI. The V segment lost 1 base and the J segment 7 bases; nucleotides outside the gene matches: 8. The length of the CDR3 is 16 residues. The CDR3 coding sequence is TGTGCCAGCAGTGAAGTGGGCGGGAGGGCCGGAAATGAGCAGTTCTTC. It translates to CASSEVGGRAGNEQFF.

The chain carries TRBV7-9 and TRBJ2-1; D might be TRBD2 (6 bases). The V end lost 4 bases, the J end lost 15 bases, and 16 bases lay between the germline ends. Looked up from germline, CDR1 is SEHNR and CDR2 is FQNEAQ (reference sequence). CDR3 size: 12 residues. CDR3 sequence (DNA): TGTGCCAGCAGCTCCCCCCAAGGGCGGGGGTTCTTC. Its translation is CASSSPQGRGFF.

This clonotype was seen repeatedly, ten times or more. The V and J genes are TRBV20-1 and TRBJ2-1; 11 bases line up with TRBD1. V dropped 4 bases and J dropped 0; count of bases not matched to a gene: 2. The CDR3 consists of 15 residues. Germline loops: CDR1 DFQATT, CDR2 SNEGSKA (reference sequence). The CDR3 loop is CSANGQGASYNEQFF. In DNA, the CDR3 is TGCAGTGCTAACGGACAGGGGGCCTCCTACAATGAGCAGTTCTTC.

This clonotype was picked up many times. The V call is TRBV6-1, the J call TRBJ2-1; 7 bases line up with TRBD2. Trimming took 4 bases from V and 9 from J; bases not matched to a gene: 15. Germline-derived CDR1 and CDR2 are MNHNS and SASEGT. CDR3 size: 16 residues. DNA for the CDR3: TGTGCCAGCAGTGGGGAGGGGCTAGCTAAAGTCGGTGAGCAGTTCTTC. This codes for CASSGEGLAKVGEQFF.

This clonotype was seen more than once but under ten times. The chain employs TRBV6-5 and TRBJ2-5; TRBD1 might be the D (6 bases). Between the trimmed V and J ends, which lost 2 bases and 4 bases, there was a span of 11 bases. This CDR3 region has 14 residues. Germline CDR1 MNHEY, CDR2 SVGAGI. The CDR3 bases are TGTGCCAGCAGTTACACCCGAGGGGGAGAGACCCAGTACTTC. Protein: CASSYTRGGETQYF.

This clonotype was seen a few times. The rearrangement links TRBV10-1 to TRBJ2-7; 9 positions match TRBD1. There are 15 residues in the CDR3. The J segment lost 5 bases and the V segment lost 3 bases, leaving 8 bases of the junction unmatched. Germline CDR1 and CDR2: WNHNN and SYGVQD (reference sequence). The CDR3, as DNA: TGCGCCAGCAGTGACCCGGGACAGGGTAGACACGAGCAGTACTTC. It translates to CASSDPGQGRHEQYF.

This clonotype was counted a few times. The gene calls are TRBV29-1 and TRBJ2-3, with no clear D. The CDR3 consists of 11 residues. V lost 2 bases and J lost 6, with 6 bases in between. In germline, CDR1 is SQVTM, CDR2 ANQGSEA. Written as DNA, the CDR3 is TGCAGCGTTGAACAGGTTGATACGCAGTATTTT. Amino acid sequence: CSVEQVDTQYF.

The count of this clonotype is one. The chain employs TRBV9 and TRBJ1-2; D remains unclear. Germline V gene sequence: CDR1 SGDLS, CDR2 YYNGEE. Trimming cost V 0 bases and J 1 base, with 10 bases left between them. The CDR3 totals 15 residues. For the CDR3, the DNA is TGTGCCAGCAGCGTAGAGGTCAGAAGTAACTATGGCTACACCTTC. Amino acid sequence: CASSVEVRSNYGYTF.

This chain uses TRBV15 with TRBJ1-1, with 8 positions matching TRBD1. The ends lost 0 bases at V and 4 bases at J; junction bases unmatched: 7. Germline V gene sequence: CDR1 LNHNV, CDR2 YYDKDF (reference sequence). The CDR3 has 16 residues. The CDR3 region is CATSRDLPGQATEAFF. The CDR3 bases are TGTGCCACCAGCAGAGATCTTCCGGGACAGGCCACTGAAGCTTTCTTT. The whole variable domain, remainder taken from reference TRBV15 and TRBJ1-1, is DAMVIQNPRYQVTQFGKPVTLSCSQTLNHNVMYWYQQKSSQAPKLLFHYYDKDFNNEADTPDNFQSRRPNTSFCFLDIRSPGLGDTAMYLCATSRDLPGQATEAFFGQGTRLTVV.

The chain links TRBV10-2 to TRBJ1-1; a possible D gene is TRBD1 (5 bases). V lost 5 bases and J 7 bases, leaving 17 bases between the germline ends. Germline CDR1 reads WSHSY; CDR2 reads SAAADI. This CDR3 contains 14 residues. CDR3 amino acids: CASSTGVQVGEAFF. The CDR3 DNA is TGCGCCAGCAGTACGGGGGTTCAAGTCGGTGAAGCTTTCTTT.

The chain is built from TRBV7-6 and TRBJ2-7; either TRBD1 or TRBD2 may supply D (6 bases each). Trimming left V 5 bases short and J 5 bases short, with 16 bases between. This CDR3 spans 14 amino acids. Germline CDR1 SGHVS, CDR2 FNYEAQ. The CDR3 DNA is TGTGCCAGCAGCCAAGTAACGGGGGCGGACGAGCAGTACTTC. Protein: CASSQVTGADEQYF.

The chain joins TRBV19 to TRBJ1-1; TRBD1 is a possible D gene (6 bases). The CDR3 has 14 amino acids. CDR1 is LNHDA, CDR2 SQIVND, per germline (reference sequence). V was cut by 6 bases and J by 1 base, with 12 bases left in between. DNA for the CDR3: TGTGCCAGTAGCATACAGGGCCCGAACACTGAAGCTTTCTTT. Translation: CASSIQGPNTEAFF.

This clonotype was seen only a few times. This chain uses TRBV7-9 with TRBJ2-5, with 10 bases that match TRBD2. The J segment lost 4 bases and the V segment lost 5 bases, leaving 7 bases of the junction unmatched. The CDR3 runs 15 residues. Germline-derived CDR1 and CDR2 are SEHNR and FQNEAQ (reference sequence). In nucleotides, the CDR3 is TGTGCCAGCAGCCATCCCGGGACTAGCGTAGAGACCCAGTACTTC. It is translated as CASSHPGTSVETQYF.

The chain has TRBV6-2 or TRBV6-3 and TRBJ2-1, with TRBD2 as a possible D gene (6 bases). Trimming took off 8 bases at V and 1 base at J, with 9 bases between the two ends. In germline, CDR1 is MNHEY, CDR2 SVGEGT. This CDR3 is 13 amino acids long. The CDR3 DNA sequence: TGTGCCAGCCGGGACTTATCCTACAATGAGCAGTTCTTC. It translates to CASRDLSYNEQFF.

The gene calls are TRBV5-5 and TRBJ2-1; D gene uncertain. CDR3 length equals 12 residues. Deletions cut 0 bases from V and 7 bases from J, with 5 bases between. Germline V gene lookup returns CDR1 SGHKS and CDR2 YYEKEE (reference sequence). In nucleotides, the CDR3 is TGTGCCAGCAGCTTGGTTCTTAATGAGCAGTTCTTC. Translating it yields CASSLVLNEQFF. The whole variable domain, filled in from reference TRBV5-5 and TRBJ2-1, reads DAGVTQSPTHLIKTRGQQVTLRCSPISGHKSVSWYQQVLGQGPQFIFQYYEKEERGRGNFPDRFSARQFPNYSSELNVNALLLGDSALYLCASSLVLNEQFFGPGTRLTVL.

This clonotype was observed a few times. The chain couples TRBV7-8 to TRBJ2-3; 12 bases fit TRBD2. With V trimmed by 5 bases and J by 4 bases, 7 bases remained unmatched. CDR3 size: 16 residues. Germline V CDR1 and CDR2: SGHVS, FQNEAQ. In DNA, the CDR3 is TGTGCCAGCAGCCCTCAAGGACTAGCGGGGCCAGATACGCAGTATTTT. Translation: CASSPQGLAGPDTQYF.

Only a few counts were recorded for this clonotype. This sequence joins TRBV3-1 and TRBJ1-6; a weak D match, TRBD1 (5 bases). The CDR3 is made up of 15 amino acids. The V end lost 2 bases, the J end lost 8 bases, and 13 bases lay between the germline ends. CDR1 and CDR2 from the germline V gene are LGHDT and YNNKEL (reference sequence). The CDR3 nucleotides are TGTGCCAGCAGCCAAACTGGGGCGGCGGATTCACCCCTCCACTTT. This translates into CASSQTGAADSPLHF.

The chain joins TRBV20-1 to TRBJ1-5, with D tentatively TRBD1 (5 bases). The CDR3 has 13 amino acids. Per germline, CDR1 DFQATT and CDR2 SNEGSKA (reference sequence). Deletions cut 3 bases from V and 7 bases from J, with 13 bases between. This CDR3 reads CSASGGNSQPQHF. The CDR3 coding sequence is TGCAGTGCTAGCGGGGGGAACAGCCAGCCCCAGCATTTT.

As for this clonotype: A read error may explain this, as a much larger clone is one base away. The V gene is TRBV2, the J gene TRBJ2-7; 11 positions agree with TRBD2. The germline V gene has CDR1 SNHLY and CDR2 FYNNEI. The CDR3 totals 15 residues. DNA for the CDR3: TGTGCCAGCACCGCGACTAGCGGGATCCCCTATGAGCAGTACTTC. This translates into CASTATSGIPYEQYF.

The chain uses TRBV3-1 and TRBJ2-3, with 7 bases aligning to TRBD2. V trimming: 5 bases; J trimming: 10 bases; junction bases outside the gene matches: 15. CDR3 length: 15 residues. Germline CDR1 LGHDT, CDR2 YNNKEL (reference sequence). The CDR3 sequence: CASSVGGAGRDAQYF. CDR3 nucleotides: TGTGCCAGCAGCGTAGGAGGCGCGGGGAGGGATGCGCAGTATTTT.

This chain joins TRBV11-2 and TRBJ2-2; 7 positions agree with TRBD1. V shed 5 bases, J shed 4 bases, and the junction held 10 bases outside the gene matches. The CDR3 contains 16 residues. Germline V gene data show CDR1 as SGHAT and CDR2 as FQNNGV. The CDR3 loop is CASSRWTGWVTGELFF. The CDR3 DNA follows: TGTGCCAGCAGCCGTTGGACAGGATGGGTCACCGGGGAGCTGTTTTTT. Filled out from reference TRBV11-2 and TRBJ2-2, the complete variable domain reads EAGVAQSPRYKIIEKRQSVAFWCNPISGHATLYWYQQILGQGPKLLIQFQNNGVVDDSQLPKDRFSAERLKGVDSTLKIQPAKLEDSAVYLCASSRWTGWVTGELFFGEGSRLTVL.

This clonotype was seen a few times. The CDR3 region has the DNA TGTGCCAGCAACGAGCCCCGGGGTATCTCCTACGAGCAGTACTTC. This gives the protein CASNEPRGISYEQYF. The V and J genes are TRBV28 and TRBJ2-7; D may be TRBD2 (5 bases). There are 15 residues in the CDR3. V lost 7 bases to trimming and J lost 0 bases, with 16 bases between them. The germline CDR1 and CDR2 sequences are MDHEN and SYDVKM.

The rearrangement uses TRBV7-2 and TRBJ2-2; D gene unclear. The CDR3 contains 15 residues. Germline loops: CDR1 SGHTA, CDR2 FQGNSA. Trimming took 8 bases from V and 1 from J, leaving 14 bases between them. The CDR3 bases are TGTGCCAGCGGCCTTGGGCCGTTGAACACCGGGGAGCTGTTTTTT. Residues: CASGLGPLNTGELFF.

The chain joins TRBV27 to TRBJ2-1, with 11 positions matching TRBD1. CDR1 is MNHEY, CDR2 SMNVEV, per germline (reference sequence). V lost 5 bases to trimming and J lost 13 bases; unmatched junction nucleotides: 10. CDR3 size: 14 residues. The CDR3 DNA follows: TGTGCCAGCAGTCCAAGCCGGGACAGGGGGGGTCAGTTCTTC. Its protein is CASSPSRDRGGQFF.

Regarding this clonotype: At one end, the junction sequence differs from germline, possibly due to a read error. The chain uses TRBV29-1 and TRBJ1-2; unclear D gene. The length of the CDR3 is 9 residues. CDR1 and CDR2 from the germline V gene are SQVTM and ANQGSEA. The CDR3 spells CSFDTGYTF. The DNA for the CDR3 is TGCAGCTTTGATACTGGCTACACCTTC. The whole variable domain, filled in from reference TRBV29-1 and TRBJ1-2, reads SAVISQKPSRDICQRGTSLTIQCQVDSQVTMMFWYRQQPGQSLTLIATANQGSEATYESGFVIDKFPISRPNLTFSTLTVSNMSPEDSSIYLCSFDTGYTFGSGTRLTVV.

Written as DNA, the CDR3 is TGTGCCAGCAGCTTAGCGCGATCAGGCCATGAGCAGTTCTTC. Translated: CASSLARSGHEQFF. The chain couples TRBV7-9 to TRBJ2-1; D is unclear. Between the trimmed V and J ends, which lost 0 bases and 8 bases, there was a span of 11 bases. CDR1 is SEHNR and CDR2 is FQNEAQ in the germline V gene (reference sequence). This CDR3 has 14 amino acids. Based on the CDR3 plus reference TRBV7-9 and TRBJ2-1, the full variable domain is DTGVSQNPRHKITKRGQNVTFRCDPISEHNRLYWYRQTLGQGPEFLTYFQNEAQLEKSRLLSDRFSAERPKGSFSTLEIQRTEQGDSAMYLCASSLARSGHEQFFGPGTRLTVL.